The 27 T cell receptor beta chains in this list originate from one sample, sequenced in a study of blood T cell repertoires in COVID-19. Only in-frame clones appear in the TCRdb table, and some are missing; sequencing was by immunoSEQ multiplex PCR. The top ten hold under 8.5% of the sample, which has fewer than 200,000 clones, roughly 86% seen once. The sequencing sample was made of peripheral blood. Source of these receptors: a man between 35 and 55 years old who had recovered from COVID-19.

CDR3 amino acids: CASRAGEVSNQPQHF. CDR3 coding DNA: TGTGCCAGTAGGGCCGGGGAGGTAAGCAATCAGCCCCAGCATTTT. The chain combines TRBV19 with TRBJ1-5; D call uncertain. This CDR3 has 15 residues. Germline V CDR1 and CDR2: LNHDA, SQIVND (reference sequence). V lost 6 bases, J lost 1 base, and 13 bases lay in between.

The chain carries TRBV14 and TRBJ2-5; no definite D call. The CDR3 totals 14 residues. Germline V gives CDR1 SGHDN, CDR2 FVKESK. V was cut by 1 base and J by 4 bases, with 10 bases left in between. CDR3 nucleotide sequence: TGTGCCAGCAGCCAAGCTCTTCTCCGAGAGACCCAGTACTTC. This translates into CASSQALLRETQYF. The full variable domain, rest sourced from reference TRBV14 and TRBJ2-5, is EAGVTQFPSHSVIEKGQTVTLRCDPISGHDNLYWYRRVMGKEIKFLLHFVKESKQDESGMPNNRFLAERTGGTYSTLKVQPAELEDSGVYFCASSQALLRETQYFGPGTRLLVL.

This chain links TRBV6-2 or TRBV6-3 with TRBJ2-7; TRBD2 agrees at 7 bases. This CDR3 is 16 amino acids long. The V gene's germline CDR1 is MNHEY and CDR2 SVGEGT. Trimming at V came to 5 bases and at J to 1 base, leaving 11 bases not matched to a gene. CDR3 loop: CASSAPGTTKSYEQYF. For the CDR3, the DNA is TGTGCCAGCAGTGCCCCCGGGACTACGAAGTCCTACGAGCAGTACTTC.

This clone is a singleton in its sample. V gene TRBV4-1 combines with J gene TRBJ1-3, with D hard to call. The CDR3 has 16 amino acids. V was pared by 3 bases and J by 1 base, with 13 bases between. Per the germline V gene, CDR1 is MGHRA and CDR2 is YSYEKL. The CDR3 is CASSQAGRASGNTIYF. CDR3 nucleotides: TGCGCCAGCAGCCAGGCGGGGAGGGCTTCTGGAAACACCATATATTTT.

The V call is TRBV7-2, the J call TRBJ2-3; 9 bases line up with TRBD2. The germline CDR1 and CDR2 sequences are SGHTA and FQGNSA. J was trimmed by 0 bases and V by 1 base; bases with no gene match: 2. This CDR3 is 16 amino acids long. The DNA of the CDR3 is TGTGCCAGCAGCTTAGTAGCGGGAGTCAGCACAGATACGCAGTATTTT. Translation gives CASSLVAGVSTDTQYF.

The chain carries TRBV3-1 (or the pseudogene TRBV3-2) and TRBJ2-5; TRBD2 matches at 12 bases. The junction had 8 bases not matched to a gene; V was cut back by 5 bases and J by 4 bases. CDR1 is LGHDT, CDR2 YNNKEL, per germline (reference sequence). The CDR3 is 16 residues long. Here the CDR3 DNA reads TGTGCCAGCAGCGGGACTAGCGGGCGGACGGGAGAGACCCAGTACTTC. The encoded protein is CASSGTSGRTGETQYF.

The chain couples TRBV5-5 to TRBJ2-1; maybe TRBD2 (5 bases). V was cut by 4 bases and J by 4 bases, with 9 bases left in between. The CDR3 loop spans 13 amino acids. Germline CDR1 and CDR2: SGHKS and YYEKEE (reference sequence). CDR3 residues: CASSLTGYNEQFF. Here the CDR3 DNA reads TGTGCCAGCAGCCTTACGGGGTACAATGAGCAGTTCTTC. The full variable domain, rest sourced from reference TRBV5-5 and TRBJ2-1, is DAGVTQSPTHLIKTRGQQVTLRCSPISGHKSVSWYQQVLGQGPQFIFQYYEKEERGRGNFPDRFSARQFPNYSSELNVNALLLGDSALYLCASSLTGYNEQFFGPGTRLTVL.

The chain uses TRBV3-1 (or the pseudogene TRBV3-2) and TRBJ2-2; 7 bases are a match to TRBD1. This CDR3 comprises 18 residues. Germline-derived CDR1 and CDR2 are LGHDT and YNNKEL (reference sequence). V was pared by 4 bases and J by 6 bases, with 17 bases of the junction left unmatched. The DNA for the CDR3 is TGTGCCAGCAGCCTCAAGAGCAAGGGGACGACAGGGTCCGGGGAGCTGTTTTTT. Translation: CASSLKSKGTTGSGELFF.

J is TRBJ1-3 and V is TRBV11-2; TRBD1 matches at 10 bases. This CDR3 has 18 amino acids. The J segment lost 0 bases and the V segment lost 4 bases, leaving 9 bases of the junction unmatched. Germline-derived CDR1 and CDR2 are SGHAT and FQNNGV. The CDR3 sequence is CASSYRDRGVLSGNTIYF. Here the CDR3 DNA reads TGTGCCAGCAGCTACCGGGACAGGGGAGTTCTCTCTGGAAACACCATATATTTT.

This clone was observed once. Other DNA variants within this sample encode the same CDR3. The rearrangement links TRBV6-5 to TRBJ1-1; 8 nucleotides match TRBD1. Germline CDR1 reads MNHEY; CDR2 reads SVGAGI. V was clipped by 4 bases and J by 2 bases; unmatched bases: 3. The CDR3 runs 14 residues. This CDR3 is CASSFGQGNTEAFF. The CDR3 bases are TGTGCCAGCAGTTTCGGACAGGGCAACACTGAAGCTTTCTTT.

The chain employs TRBV4-2 and TRBJ1-2, with 10 nucleotides matching TRBD1. The CDR3 has 15 residues. The germline V gene encodes CDR1 LGHNA and CDR2 YNFKEQ. The junction had 3 bases not matched to a gene; V was cut back by 1 base and J by 4 bases. The CDR3 DNA follows: TGTGCCAGCAGCCAAGGGACAGGGGGTGGCTATGGCTACACCTTC. This sequence encodes CASSQGTGGGYGYTF.

V usage is TRBV19 and J usage is TRBJ2-5; 8 bases align to TRBD2. V lost 8 bases, J lost 5 bases, and 7 bases stayed unmatched. This CDR3 contains 13 residues. Germline V lookup: CDR1 LNHDA, CDR2 SQIVND (reference sequence). The CDR3 sequence: CASGAERGETQYF. In DNA, the CDR3 is TGTGCCAGTGGGGCGGAGCGGGGGGAGACCCAGTACTTC.

J is TRBJ2-1 and V is TRBV19, with 7 bases identical to TRBD1. CDR3 length equals 15 residues. J gave up 6 bases and V 3 bases, and 8 bases lay outside the gene matches. Germline V gene sequence: CDR1 LNHDA, CDR2 SQIVND (reference sequence). CDR3 sequence reads: CASSIEDRRTNEQFF. The CDR3 coding sequence is TGTGCCAGTAGTATCGAGGACAGGCGGACCAATGAGCAGTTCTTC. The variable domain in full, completed from reference TRBV19 and TRBJ2-1, reads DGGITQSPKYLFRKEGQNVTLSCEQNLNHDAMYWYRQDPGQGLRLIYYSQIVNDFQKGDIAEGYSVSREKKESFPLTVTSAQKNPTAFYLCASSIEDRRTNEQFFGPGTRLTVL.

The chain has TRBV7-2 and TRBJ2-5; TRBD2 is a possible D gene (5 bases). There are 14 residues in the CDR3. V lost 2 bases and J lost 3, with 10 bases in between. Germline assignment: CDR1 SGHTA and CDR2 FQGNSA. CDR3 in DNA: TGTGCCAGCAGCTTACCCAGGCGGGAAGAGACCCAGTACTTC. Amino acid sequence: CASSLPRREETQYF.

This chain connects TRBV15 to TRBJ1-6; tentative D call: TRBD1 (6 bases). This CDR3 comprises 15 residues. V lost 4 bases, J lost 3 bases, and 10 bases lay in between. Germline lookup yields CDR1 LNHNV and CDR2 YYDKDF (reference sequence). The CDR3 protein is CATSNRQDYNSPLHF. In DNA, the CDR3 is TGTGCCACCAGCAACCGACAGGACTATAATTCACCCCTCCACTTT.

This clone was counted only a few times. The chain joins TRBV11-3 to TRBJ2-7, with 7 nucleotides matching TRBD2. Trimming cost V 6 bases and J 5 bases; bases outside gene matches: 7. The V gene's germline CDR1 is SGHNT and CDR2 YENEEA. The CDR3 is made up of 13 amino acids. Here the CDR3 reads CASSRGGEDEQYF. The CDR3 DNA reads as TGTGCCAGCAGTCGGGGAGGGGAGGACGAGCAGTACTTC.

V and J are TRBV28 and TRBJ2-7; no reliable D call. Between the trimmed V and J ends, which lost 5 bases and 4 bases, there was a span of 6 bases. Germline V gene data show CDR1 as MDHEN and CDR2 as SYDVKM. The CDR3 contains 11 residues. CDR3 amino acids: CASSVTYEQYF. In nucleotides, the CDR3 is TGTGCCAGCAGTGTAACATACGAGCAGTACTTC.

This chain links TRBV27 with TRBJ2-3, with no clear D. The CDR3 covers 13 residues. Trimming took off 1 base at V and 1 base at J, with 3 bases between the two ends. CDR1 MNHEY and CDR2 SMNVEV come from the germline V gene (reference sequence). As DNA, the CDR3 is TGTGCCAGCAGTTTATGGCGCACAGATACGCAGTATTTT. It is translated as CASSLWRTDTQYF.

This clone was seen just once. The chain uses TRBV7-2 and TRBJ2-5; TRBD2 matches at 8 bases. This CDR3 has 14 residues. Germline V CDR1 and CDR2: SGHTA, FQGNSA. V was clipped by 4 bases and J by 5 bases; unmatched bases: 6. CDR3: CASSSGGGRETQYF. The DNA of the CDR3 is TGTGCCAGCAGCTCCGGCGGGGGGAGGGAGACCCAGTACTTC.

This chain joins TRBV7-8 and TRBJ2-1, with 8 positions matching TRBD2. The CDR3 consists of 17 residues. Germline V CDR1 and CDR2: SGHVS, FQNEAQ. The V and J ends lost 1 base and 0 bases, in that order; junction bases with no gene match: 5. Here the CDR3 DNA reads TGTGCCAGCAGCTTAGAGCGGGGGAGACGCTCCTACAATGAGCAGTTCTTC. Translation: CASSLERGRRSYNEQFF. Full variable domain (remainder filled in from reference TRBV7-8 and TRBJ2-1): GAGVSQSPRYKVAKRGQDVALRCDPISGHVSLFWYQQALGQGPEFLTYFQNEAQLDKSGLPSDRFFAERPEGSVSTLKIQRTQQEDSAVYLCASSLERGRRSYNEQFFGPGTRLTVL.

The chain carries TRBV12-2 and TRBJ1-5. TRBV12-2 is a pseudogene segment. There are 17 residues in the CDR3. CDR3 amino acids: CASRSRMGLINNQPQHF. CDR3 bases: TGTGCAAGTCGCTCACGGATGGGACTAATTAACAATCAGCCCCAGCATTTT.

The CDR3: CATGLAENTGELFF. The CDR3 region has the DNA TGTGCCACCGGACTAGCGGAAAACACCGGGGAGCTGTTTTTT. This sequence joins TRBV24-1 and TRBJ2-2; 10 nucleotides align to TRBD2. Germline CDR1 and CDR2: KGHDR and SFDVKD. The CDR3 contains 14 residues. V was clipped by 9 bases and J by 2 bases; unmatched bases: 2.

The rearrangement uses TRBV18 and TRBJ2-1; 9 bases align to TRBD1. Germline V gene sequence: CDR1 KGHSH, CDR2 LQKENI. The J segment lost 8 bases and the V segment lost 2 bases, leaving 4 bases of the junction unmatched. The CDR3 totals 14 residues. The CDR3 loop is CASSPSTGGDEQFF. The CDR3 nucleotides read TGTGCCAGCTCACCAAGCACAGGGGGCGATGAGCAGTTCTTC. Filled out from reference TRBV18 and TRBJ2-1, the complete variable domain reads NAGVMQNPRHLVRRRGQEARLRCSPMKGHSHVYWYRQLPEEGLKFMVYLQKENIIDESGMPKERFSAEFPKEGPSILRIQQVVRGDSAAYFCASSPSTGGDEQFFGPGTRLTVL.

The chain has TRBV27 and TRBJ1-1, with 7 positions matching TRBD1. The V and J ends lost 8 bases and 8 bases, in that order; junction bases with no gene match: 5. Germline loops: CDR1 MNHEY, CDR2 SMNVEV (reference sequence). This CDR3 comprises 11 residues. The CDR3 DNA reads as TGTGCCAGCTTGTACAGGGGAGAAGCTTTCTTT. Its translation is CASLYRGEAFF.

A single count supports this clone. The chain links TRBV6-5 to TRBJ1-1; weak D call: TRBD1 (5 bases). CDR3 length equals 14 residues. The germline V and J ends were trimmed by 6 bases and 0 bases, with 11 bases remaining between them. Germline values: CDR1 MNHEY, CDR2 SVGAGI. The CDR3 loop reads CASSHTTVNTEAFF. Written as DNA, the CDR3 is TGTGCCAGCAGCCATACGACAGTGAACACTGAAGCTTTCTTT.

This clone was observed once. The chain uses TRBV9 and TRBJ2-1, with TRBD2 identical over 11 bases. Germline loops: CDR1 SGDLS, CDR2 YYNGEE. After removal of 0 bases from V and 6 bases from J, the junction contained 8 bases not matched to a gene. The CDR3 sequence is 17 residues long. CDR3 DNA: TGTGCCAGCAGCGTAGCTCCGGCTAGCGGGAGGCTCAATGAGCAGTTCTTC. This encodes CASSVAPASGRLNEQFF.

The chain joins TRBV12-3 or TRBV12-4 to TRBJ1-5, with 7 nucleotides matching TRBD1. The V segment lost 5 bases and the J segment 9 bases; nucleotides outside the gene matches: 1. The CDR3 extends over 11 amino acids. CDR3 region: CASSAGGPQHF. The CDR3 DNA is TGTGCCAGCAGTGCAGGGGGGCCCCAGCATTTT.